This TCR beta chain is drawn from a study of blood T cell repertoires in COVID-19 (dated by TCRdb to 2020 to 2022). With respect to the entire study: Samples covering the acute and convalescent phases of COVID-19 were provided by collaborators in the United States, Italy and Spain. The repertoires were made available in a free public database intended to serve as a resource for research on the immune response to SARS-CoV-2. The prospective study material was composed of cDNA or gDNA derived from T cells, B-cell-depleted T cells, or PBMCs. Where available, HLA class I and class II types were taken from metadata supplied by the sample provider and were not determined by assay-based typing. The dataset comprised deeply sampled blood TCRbeta repertoires from subjects exposed to, actively infected with, or recovered from COVID-19. A de-identified subject ID, COVID-19 status, age in years and sex were almost always included in the sample metadata. Samples were obtained from the ongoing ImmuneRACE study (first 160 participants) and from over 1,000 subjects provided by 6 global collaborators.

The collaborating institutions used their own protocols to collect whole blood in K2EDTA tubes. For TCRbeta analysis, collaborators shipped samples as frozen whole blood, isolated PBMCs, or DNA extracted from either of those sample types. Overall study results and their limits: The amount of clinical and demographic metadata varied by source and participant and was provided uncurated.

TCRbeta CDR3 regions were amplified from genomic DNA by means of the immunoSEQ Assay, a bias-controlled multiplex PCR. In the original analysis: The number of nucleated cells in each sample was estimated from the amplification of reference gene primers within the assay. To quantify the absolute abundance of each unique TCRbeta CDR3 rearrangement, sequence reads were collapsed and filtered. For each sample, productive Simpson clonality was calculated as the square root of Simpson's diversity index across productive rearrangements. TCRdb limited this immuneACCESS table to in-frame rearrangements with V and J called. A share of clones is missing; checked studies link under half to unresolved V genes, and the rest is unexplained. V, J and clone size reflect that table, while D and trimming were determined from the DNA. The sample table holds approximately 96,000 clones, of which around nine tenths were seen once. The top ten clones comprise around 3% of the sample.

This clone was observed a handful of times. Its antigen has not been determined. No base quality values were provided; no much bigger clone lies one nucleotide off. The TCR sequence derives from a woman of 80 years or more with acute or convalescent COVID-19. The sequenced material came from peripheral blood.

The DNA sequence is given as TGTGCCAGCTCACCAGTAATGAGGAAACTTATACAACATGAGCAGTTCTTC. Its amino acids are CASSPVMRKLIQHEQFF. The chain was built from TRBV18 and TRBJ2-1, with the D gene not confidently named. CDR1 KGHSH and CDR2 LQKENI were looked up in the germline V gene. V was cut back by 2 bases and J by 8 bases, leaving a gap of 22 bases between them. The CDR3 runs 17 residues from the cysteine to the phenylalanine. Only the CDR3 part of the read is kept: 51 bases, read in frame from the first base.